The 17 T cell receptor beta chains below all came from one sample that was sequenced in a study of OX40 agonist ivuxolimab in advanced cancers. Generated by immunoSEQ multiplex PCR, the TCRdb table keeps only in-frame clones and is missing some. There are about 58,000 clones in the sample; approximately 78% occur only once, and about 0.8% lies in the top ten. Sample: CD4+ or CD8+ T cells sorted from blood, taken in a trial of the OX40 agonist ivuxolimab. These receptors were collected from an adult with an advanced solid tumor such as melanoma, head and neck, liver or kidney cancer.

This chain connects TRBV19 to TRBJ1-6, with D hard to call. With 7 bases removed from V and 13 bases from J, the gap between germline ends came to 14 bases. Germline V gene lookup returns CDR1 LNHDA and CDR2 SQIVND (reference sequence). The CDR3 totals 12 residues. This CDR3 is CASTTPPGPLHF. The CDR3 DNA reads TGTGCCAGTACTACGCCGCCAGGCCCCCTCCACTTT.

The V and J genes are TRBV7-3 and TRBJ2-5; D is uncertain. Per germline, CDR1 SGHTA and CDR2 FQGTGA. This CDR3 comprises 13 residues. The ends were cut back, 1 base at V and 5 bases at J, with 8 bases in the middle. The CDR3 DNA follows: TGTGCCAGCAGCTTAAGTAATCGGGAGACCCAGTACTTC. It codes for CASSLSNRETQYF. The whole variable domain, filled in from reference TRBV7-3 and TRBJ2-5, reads GAGVSQTPSNKVTEKGKYVELRCDPISGHTALYWYRQSLGQGPEFLIYFQGTGAADDSGLPNDRFFAVRPEGSVSTLKIQRTERGDSAVYLCASSLSNRETQYFGPGTRLLVL.

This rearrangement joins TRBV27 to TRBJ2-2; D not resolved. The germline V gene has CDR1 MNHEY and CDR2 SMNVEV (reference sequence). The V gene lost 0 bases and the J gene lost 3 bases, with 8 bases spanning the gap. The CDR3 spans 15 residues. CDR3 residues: CASSLSRPYTGELFF. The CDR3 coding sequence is TGTGCCAGCAGTTTATCAAGACCCTACACCGGGGAGCTGTTTTTT.

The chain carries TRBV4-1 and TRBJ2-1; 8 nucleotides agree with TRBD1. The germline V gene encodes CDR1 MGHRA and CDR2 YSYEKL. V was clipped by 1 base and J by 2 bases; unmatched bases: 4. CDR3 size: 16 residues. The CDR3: CASSQGTGFAYNEQFF. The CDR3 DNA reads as TGCGCCAGCAGCCAAGGGACAGGGTTTGCCTACAATGAGCAGTTCTTC.

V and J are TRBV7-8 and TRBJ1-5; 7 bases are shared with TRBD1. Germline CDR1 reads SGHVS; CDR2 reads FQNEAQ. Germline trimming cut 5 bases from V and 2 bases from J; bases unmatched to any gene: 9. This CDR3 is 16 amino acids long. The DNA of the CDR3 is TGTGCCAGCAGCGCCGACAGGGCGCGGGGCAATCAGCCCCAGCATTTT. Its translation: CASSADRARGNQPQHF.

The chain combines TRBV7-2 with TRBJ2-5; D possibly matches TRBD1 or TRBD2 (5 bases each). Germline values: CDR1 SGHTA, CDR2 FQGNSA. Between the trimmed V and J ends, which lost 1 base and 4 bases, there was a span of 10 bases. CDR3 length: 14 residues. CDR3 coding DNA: TGTGCCAGCAGCTTAGGGGGCGGGTCAGAGACCCAGTACTTC. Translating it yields CASSLGGGSETQYF.

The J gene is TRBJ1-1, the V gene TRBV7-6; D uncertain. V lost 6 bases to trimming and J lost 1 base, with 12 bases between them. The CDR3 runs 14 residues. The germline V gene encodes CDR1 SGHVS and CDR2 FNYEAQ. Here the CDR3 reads CASRLGVGNTEAFF. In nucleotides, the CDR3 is TGTGCCAGCAGGTTGGGAGTGGGGAACACTGAAGCTTTCTTT.

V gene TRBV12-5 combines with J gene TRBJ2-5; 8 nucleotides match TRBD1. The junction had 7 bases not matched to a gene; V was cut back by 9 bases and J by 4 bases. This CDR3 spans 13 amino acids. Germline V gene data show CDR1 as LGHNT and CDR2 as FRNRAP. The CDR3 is CASDRGVLETQYF. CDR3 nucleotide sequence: TGTGCTAGCGACAGGGGAGTATTAGAGACCCAGTACTTC.

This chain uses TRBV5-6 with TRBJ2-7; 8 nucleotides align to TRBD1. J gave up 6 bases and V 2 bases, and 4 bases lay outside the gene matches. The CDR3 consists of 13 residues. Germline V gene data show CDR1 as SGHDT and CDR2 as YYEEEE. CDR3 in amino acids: CASSLPGGLEQYF. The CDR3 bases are TGTGCCAGCAGCTTACCAGGGGGCCTCGAGCAGTACTTC.

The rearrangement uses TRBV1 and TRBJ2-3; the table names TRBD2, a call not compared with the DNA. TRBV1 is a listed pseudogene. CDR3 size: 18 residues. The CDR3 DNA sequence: TGCACCAGCAGCCAAGCTCTAGCGGCGGCCATTGGGCCAGATACGCAGTATTTT. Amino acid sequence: CTSSQALAAAIGPDTQYF.

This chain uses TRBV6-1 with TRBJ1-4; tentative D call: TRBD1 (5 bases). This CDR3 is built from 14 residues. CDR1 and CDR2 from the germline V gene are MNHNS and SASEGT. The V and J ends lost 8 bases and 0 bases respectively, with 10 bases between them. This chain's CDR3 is CASATGPTNEKLFF. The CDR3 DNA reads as TGTGCCAGCGCCACAGGACCAACTAATGAAAAACTGTTTTTT.

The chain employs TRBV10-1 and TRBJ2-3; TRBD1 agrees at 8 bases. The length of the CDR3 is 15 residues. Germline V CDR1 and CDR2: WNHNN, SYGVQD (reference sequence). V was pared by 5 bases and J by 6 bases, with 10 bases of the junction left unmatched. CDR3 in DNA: TGCGCCAGCAGTAGGACAGGGAGAAAATTGGATACGCAGTATTTT. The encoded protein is CASSRTGRKLDTQYF.

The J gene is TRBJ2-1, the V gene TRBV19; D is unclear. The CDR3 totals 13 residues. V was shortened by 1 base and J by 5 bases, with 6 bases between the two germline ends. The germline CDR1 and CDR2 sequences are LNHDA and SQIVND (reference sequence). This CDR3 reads CASSIGQNNEQFF. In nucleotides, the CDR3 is TGTGCCAGTAGTATAGGGCAGAACAATGAGCAGTTCTTC.

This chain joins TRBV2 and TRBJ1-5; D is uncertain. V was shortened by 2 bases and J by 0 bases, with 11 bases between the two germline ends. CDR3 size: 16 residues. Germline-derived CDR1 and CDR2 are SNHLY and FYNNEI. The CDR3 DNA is TGTGCCAGCAGTGAAAGAACAGAGTATAGCAATCAGCCCCAGCATTTT. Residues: CASSERTEYSNQPQHF. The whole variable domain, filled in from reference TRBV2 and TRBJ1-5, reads EPEVTQTPSHQVTQMGQEVILRCVPISNHLYFYWYRQILGQKVEFLVSFYNNEISEKSEIFDDQFSVERPDGSNFTLKIRSTKLEDSAMYFCASSERTEYSNQPQHFGDGTRLSIL.

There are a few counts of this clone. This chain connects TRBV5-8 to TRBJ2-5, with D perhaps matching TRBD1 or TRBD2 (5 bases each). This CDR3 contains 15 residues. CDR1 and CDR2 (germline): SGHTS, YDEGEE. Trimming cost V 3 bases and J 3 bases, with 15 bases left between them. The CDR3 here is CASSSPGRRKETQYF. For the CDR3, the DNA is TGTGCCAGCAGCTCACCGGGACGCCGGAAAGAGACCCAGTACTTC.

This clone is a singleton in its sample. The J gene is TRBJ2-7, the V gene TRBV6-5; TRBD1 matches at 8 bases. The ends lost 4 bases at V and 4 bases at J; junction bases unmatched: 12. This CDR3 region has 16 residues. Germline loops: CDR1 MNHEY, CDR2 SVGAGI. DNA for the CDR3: TGTGCCAGCAGTTCAAGGTCCCAGGGGGCTCAGTACGAGCAGTACTTC. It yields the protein CASSSRSQGAQYEQYF.

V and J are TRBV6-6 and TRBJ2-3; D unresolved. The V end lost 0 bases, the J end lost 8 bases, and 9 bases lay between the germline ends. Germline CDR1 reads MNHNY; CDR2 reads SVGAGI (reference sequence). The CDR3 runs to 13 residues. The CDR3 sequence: CASSYSGYGTQYF. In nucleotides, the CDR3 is TGTGCCAGCAGTTACTCAGGATATGGTACGCAGTATTTT.